Below, one T cell receptor beta chain is given with its context. The target antigen is unknown. The record originates from a study of somatic mutations in cytotoxic T cells in rheumatoid arthritis. Germline V gene lookup returns CDR1 MNHNY and CDR2 SVGAGI (reference sequence). V was pared by 3 bases and J by 6 bases, with 5 bases between. The CDR3 extends over 12 amino acids. The repertoire was sequenced with immunoSEQ multiplex PCR; TCRdb's copy has only in-frame clones and lacks some. The top ten clones hold around 8.9% of a sample with roughly 20,000 clones, about four fifths of them seen once. Findings and caveats of the study: Among about 70 patients, several showed a largest CD8+ clone that surpassed 20% of CD8+ cells. TRBV07 appeared slightly underrepresented in the rheumatoid arthritis patients. That finding was not adjusted to account for multiple comparisons. Healthy controls did not share the age-linked increase in CD8+ clonality seen in rheumatoid arthritis patients.

The receptor comes from an adult with rheumatoid arthritis. This chain links TRBV6-6 with TRBJ2-2; D gene ambiguous. Input material: CD8+ T cells sorted from blood. The CDR3 sequence: CASSYYAGELFF. CDR3 DNA: TGTGCCAGCAGTTATTATGCCGGGGAGCTGTTTTTT.